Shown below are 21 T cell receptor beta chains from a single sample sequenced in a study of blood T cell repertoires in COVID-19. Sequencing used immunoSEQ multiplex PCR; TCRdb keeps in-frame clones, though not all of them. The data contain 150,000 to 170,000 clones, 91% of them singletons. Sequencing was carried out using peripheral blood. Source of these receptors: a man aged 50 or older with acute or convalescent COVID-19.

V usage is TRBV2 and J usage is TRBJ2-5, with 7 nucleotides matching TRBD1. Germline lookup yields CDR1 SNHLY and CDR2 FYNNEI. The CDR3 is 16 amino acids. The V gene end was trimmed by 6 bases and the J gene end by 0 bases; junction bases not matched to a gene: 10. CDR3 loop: CASRGTVRSYQETQYF. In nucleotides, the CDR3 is TGTGCCAGCAGGGGGACAGTACGATCATACCAAGAGACCCAGTACTTC.

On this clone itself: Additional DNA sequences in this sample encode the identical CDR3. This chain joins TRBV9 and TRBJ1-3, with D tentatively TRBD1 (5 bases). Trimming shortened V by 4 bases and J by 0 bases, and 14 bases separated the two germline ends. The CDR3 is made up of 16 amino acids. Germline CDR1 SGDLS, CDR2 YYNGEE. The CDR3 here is CASSPGRGSSGNTIYF. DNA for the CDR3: TGTGCCAGCAGCCCCGGGAGGGGATCCTCTGGAAACACCATATATTTT.

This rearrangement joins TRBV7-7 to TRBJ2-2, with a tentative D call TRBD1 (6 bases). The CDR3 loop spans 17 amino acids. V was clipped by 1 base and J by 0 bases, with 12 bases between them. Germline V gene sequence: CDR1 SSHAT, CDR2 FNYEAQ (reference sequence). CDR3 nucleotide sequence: TGTGCCAGCAGCTTAGTGGGCAGGGGCGCGAACACCGGGGAGCTGTTTTTT. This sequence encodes CASSLVGRGANTGELFF.

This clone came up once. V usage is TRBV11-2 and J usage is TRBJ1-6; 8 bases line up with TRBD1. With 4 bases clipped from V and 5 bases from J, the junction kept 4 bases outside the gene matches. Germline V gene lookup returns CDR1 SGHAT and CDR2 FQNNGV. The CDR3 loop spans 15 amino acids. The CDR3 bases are TGTGCCAGCAGCTCTGGGACAGGAAATAATTCACCCCTCCACTTT. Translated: CASSSGTGNNSPLHF.

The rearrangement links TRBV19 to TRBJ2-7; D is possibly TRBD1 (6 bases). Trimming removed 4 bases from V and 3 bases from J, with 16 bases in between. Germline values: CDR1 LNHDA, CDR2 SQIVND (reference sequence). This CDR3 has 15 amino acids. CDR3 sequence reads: CASSTSTGSGYEQYF. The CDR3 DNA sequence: TGTGCCAGTAGTACCTCCACAGGGTCTGGCTACGAGCAGTACTTC.

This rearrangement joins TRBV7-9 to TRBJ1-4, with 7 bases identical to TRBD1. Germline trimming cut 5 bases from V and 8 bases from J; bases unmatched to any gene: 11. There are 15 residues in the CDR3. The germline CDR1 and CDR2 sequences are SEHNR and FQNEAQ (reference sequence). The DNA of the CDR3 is TGTGCCAGCAGCCAGGGGGACAGCTGGGGGGAAAAACTGTTTTTT. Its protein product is CASSQGDSWGEKLFF.

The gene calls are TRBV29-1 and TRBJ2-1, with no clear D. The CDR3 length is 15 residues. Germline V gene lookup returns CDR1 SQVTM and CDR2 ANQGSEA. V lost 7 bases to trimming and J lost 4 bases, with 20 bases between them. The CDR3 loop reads CSGGVLTHPYNEQFF. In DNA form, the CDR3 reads TGCAGCGGTGGCGTTTTGACTCATCCTTACAATGAGCAGTTCTTC.

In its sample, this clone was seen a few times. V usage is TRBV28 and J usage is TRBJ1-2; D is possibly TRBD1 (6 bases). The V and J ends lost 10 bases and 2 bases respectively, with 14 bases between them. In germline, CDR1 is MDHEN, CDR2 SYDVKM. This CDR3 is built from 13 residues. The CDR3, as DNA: TGTGCCACCTCTTTCCAGGGGAACTATGGCTACACCTTC. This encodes CATSFQGNYGYTF.

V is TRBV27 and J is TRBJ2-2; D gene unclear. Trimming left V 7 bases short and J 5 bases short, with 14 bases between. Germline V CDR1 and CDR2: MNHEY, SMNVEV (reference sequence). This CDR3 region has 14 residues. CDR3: CASKAPGWTGELFF. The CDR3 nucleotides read TGTGCCAGCAAAGCCCCAGGCTGGACCGGGGAGCTGTTTTTT.

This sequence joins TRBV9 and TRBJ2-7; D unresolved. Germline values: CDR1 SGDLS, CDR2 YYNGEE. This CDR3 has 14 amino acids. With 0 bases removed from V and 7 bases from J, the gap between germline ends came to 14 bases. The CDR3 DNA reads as TGTGCCAGCAGCGTAGGCTCGGCTAGTTGGGAGCAGTACTTC. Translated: CASSVGSASWEQYF.

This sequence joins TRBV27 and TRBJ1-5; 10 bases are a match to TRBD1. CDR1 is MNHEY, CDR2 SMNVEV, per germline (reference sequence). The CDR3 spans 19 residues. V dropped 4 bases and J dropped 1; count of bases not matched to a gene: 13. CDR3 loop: CASSSSGTGAVWSNQPQHF. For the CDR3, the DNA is TGTGCCAGCAGTTCCTCCGGGACAGGGGCGGTTTGGAGCAATCAGCCCCAGCATTTT.

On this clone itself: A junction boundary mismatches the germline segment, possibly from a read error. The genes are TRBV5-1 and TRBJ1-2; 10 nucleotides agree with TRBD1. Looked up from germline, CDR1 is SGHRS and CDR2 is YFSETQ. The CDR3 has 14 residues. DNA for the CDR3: TGCGCCAGCAGCCCTTCCGGGACAGGGGAGAGGGAATCCTTC. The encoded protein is CASSPSGTGERESF.

The CDR3, as DNA: TGTGCCAGCAGTCAACAGACAGGGGTTGGTCAGCCCCAGCATTTT. This translates into CASSQQTGVGQPQHF. The chain is built from TRBV6-2 or TRBV6-3 and TRBJ1-5, with 8 bases fitting TRBD1. V shed 5 bases, J shed 6 bases, and the junction held 9 bases outside the gene matches. The CDR3 totals 15 residues. From germline, CDR1 is MNHEY and CDR2 SVGEGT.

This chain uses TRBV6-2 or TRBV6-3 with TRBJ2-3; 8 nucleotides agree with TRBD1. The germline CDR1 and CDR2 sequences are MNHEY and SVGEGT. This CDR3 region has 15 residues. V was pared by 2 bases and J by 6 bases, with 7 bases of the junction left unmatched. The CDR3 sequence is CASSYDQGAGDTQYF. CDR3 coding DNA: TGTGCCAGCAGTTACGACCAGGGGGCAGGGGATACGCAGTATTTT.

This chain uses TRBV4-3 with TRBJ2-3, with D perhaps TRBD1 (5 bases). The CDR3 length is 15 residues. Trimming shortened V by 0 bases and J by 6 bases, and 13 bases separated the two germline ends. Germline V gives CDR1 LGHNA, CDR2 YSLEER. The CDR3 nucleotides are TGCGCCAGCAGCCAAGATAGGGTAGGGGTCGATACGCAGTATTTT. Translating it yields CASSQDRVGVDTQYF.

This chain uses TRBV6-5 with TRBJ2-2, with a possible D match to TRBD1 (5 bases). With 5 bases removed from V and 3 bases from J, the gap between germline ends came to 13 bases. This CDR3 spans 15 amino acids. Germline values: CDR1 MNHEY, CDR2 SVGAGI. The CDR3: CASSPLAGYTGELFF. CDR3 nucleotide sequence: TGTGCCAGCAGTCCCCTCGCAGGGTACACCGGGGAGCTGTTTTTT.

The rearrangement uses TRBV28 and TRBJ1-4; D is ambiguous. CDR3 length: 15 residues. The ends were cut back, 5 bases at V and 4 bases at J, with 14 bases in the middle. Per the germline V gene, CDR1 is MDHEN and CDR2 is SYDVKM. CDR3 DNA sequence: TGTGCCAGCAGTCCCAGCGACGGAATTAATGAAAAACTGTTTTTT. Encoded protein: CASSPSDGINEKLFF.

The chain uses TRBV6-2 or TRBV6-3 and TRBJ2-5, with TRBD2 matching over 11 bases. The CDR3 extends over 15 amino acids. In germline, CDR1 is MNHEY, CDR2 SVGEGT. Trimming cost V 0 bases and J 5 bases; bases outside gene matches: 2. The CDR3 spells CASSYSTSGTETQYF. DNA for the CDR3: TGTGCCAGCAGTTACTCGACTAGCGGGACGGAGACCCAGTACTTC.

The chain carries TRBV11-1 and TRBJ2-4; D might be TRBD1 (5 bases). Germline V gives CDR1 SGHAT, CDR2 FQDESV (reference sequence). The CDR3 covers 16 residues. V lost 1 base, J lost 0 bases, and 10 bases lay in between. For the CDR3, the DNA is TGTGCCAGCAGCTTAGGACAGACGCTAGCCAAAAACATTCAGTACTTC. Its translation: CASSLGQTLAKNIQYF.

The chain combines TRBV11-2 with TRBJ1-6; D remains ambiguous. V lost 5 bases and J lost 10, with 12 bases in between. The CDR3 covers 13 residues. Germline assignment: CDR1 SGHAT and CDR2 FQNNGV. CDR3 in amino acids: CASSQPGWSPLHF. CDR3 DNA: TGTGCCAGCAGCCAGCCCGGGTGGTCACCCCTCCACTTT.

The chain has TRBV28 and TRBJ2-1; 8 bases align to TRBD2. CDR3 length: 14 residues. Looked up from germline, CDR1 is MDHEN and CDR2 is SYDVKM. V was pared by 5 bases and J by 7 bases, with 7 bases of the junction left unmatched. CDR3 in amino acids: CASSRAGTRNEQFF. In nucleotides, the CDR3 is TGTGCCAGCAGTCGTGCCGGGACTAGGAATGAGCAGTTCTTC.